This TCR beta chain is from a study of neoadjuvant anti-PD-1 for oral cavity cancer. General study points: Treg/Th17 ratio rose with pretreatment blood and fell with post-treatment tumor TCRbeta clonality. After neoadjuvant nivolumab, PBMC T cell clonality was significantly higher in non-responders than responders. TCR analyses covered only a few patients per response group.

V trimming: 1 base; J trimming: 3 bases; junction bases outside the gene matches: 6. This CDR3 contains 15 residues. Germline assignment: CDR1 MGHRA and CDR2 YSYEKL. As for this clone: What it binds is unknown.

Produced via immunoSEQ multiplex PCR; TCRdb's table is partial and in-frame only. The repertoire holds around 6,900 clones, with about 70% as singletons. This clonotype originated in a person aged 40-85 years with oral cavity squamous cell carcinoma. V and J are TRBV4-1 and TRBJ2-7; 7 bases are shared with TRBD1. The source material was PBMCs, sampled before nivolumab (anti-PD-1) treatment. CDR3: CASSQVDAGGYEQYF. The CDR3 DNA reads as TGCGCCAGCAGCCAAGTTGATGCAGGGGGCTACGAGCAGTACTTC.